This T cell receptor beta chain was observed in a study of graft-versus-host responses after intestinal transplantation. Produced via immunoSEQ multiplex PCR; TCRdb's table is partial and in-frame only. The sample records roughly 80,000 clones, roughly 91% being singletons. Study-level results: High graft-versus-host to host-versus-graft clonal ratios were seen in allografts of patients with graft-donor T cell macrochimerism. In recipient marrow, GvH clones were found, and some appeared first in ileum or blood.

This clone was counted once. The target antigen is unknown. Looked up from germline, CDR1 is MGHRA and CDR2 is YSYEKL. V lost 3 bases to trimming and J lost 1 base, with 11 bases between them. This CDR3 region has 15 residues. The sequence came from a human donor who was the organ donor for an intestinal transplant. V gene TRBV4-1 combines with J gene TRBJ2-3, with D possibly TRBD1 on 5 matching bases. The source material was unstimulated CD8+ T cells sorted from spleen or lymph node cells, sampled before transplant. The CDR3 protein is CASSHPWGRTDTQYF. CDR3 nucleotides: TGCGCCAGCAGCCACCCCTGGGGCCGCACAGATACGCAGTATTTT.